This T cell receptor beta chain is drawn from a study of T-cell reconstitution after alpha-beta-depleted transplantation in children. Study-wide results and caveats: Most T-cell counts and diversity one year after the transplant came from T cells that were newly produced. In patients about two months after transplant, alpha-beta T cells reportedly arose from several hundred expanded graft clones.

CDR3 length: 14 amino acids. CDR1 and CDR2 from the germline V gene are DFQATT and SNEGSKA (reference sequence). The V gene end was trimmed by 2 bases and the J gene end by 4 bases; junction bases not matched to a gene: 3. This clonotype was detected many times. What it binds is not known. Unique molecular identifiers were used to barcode this TCRbeta library. Each CDR3 protein is one row after TCRdb ran MiXCR on the PCR reads. Here the sample spans around 670,000 distinct CDR3 sequences, 10% to 15% being singletons. This chain links TRBV20-1 with TRBJ1-4; TRBD1 aligns across 8 bases. Sequenced material: PBMCs, taken before TCRalphabeta/CD19-depleted stem cell transplant. This clonotype was sampled from a girl aged 2 to 10 with congenital amegakaryocytic thrombocytopenia, due to receive a stem cell transplant. The CDR3 nucleotides read TGCAGTGCTAGAAGGGACAGGCGTAATGAAAAACTGTTTTTT. It specifies CSARRDRRNEKLFF.